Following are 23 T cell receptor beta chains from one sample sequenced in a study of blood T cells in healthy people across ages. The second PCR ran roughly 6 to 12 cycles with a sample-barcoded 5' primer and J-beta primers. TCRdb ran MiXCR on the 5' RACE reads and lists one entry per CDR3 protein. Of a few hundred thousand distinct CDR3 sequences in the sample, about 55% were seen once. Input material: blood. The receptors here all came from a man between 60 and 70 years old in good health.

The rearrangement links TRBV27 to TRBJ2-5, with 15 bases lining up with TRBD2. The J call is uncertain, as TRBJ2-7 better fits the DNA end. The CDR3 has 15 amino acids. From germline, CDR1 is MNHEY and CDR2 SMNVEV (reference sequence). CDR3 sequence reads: CASSPGLAGGDEQYF. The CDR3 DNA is TGTGCCAGCAGTCCAGGACTAGCGGGAGGGGACGAGCAGTACTTC.

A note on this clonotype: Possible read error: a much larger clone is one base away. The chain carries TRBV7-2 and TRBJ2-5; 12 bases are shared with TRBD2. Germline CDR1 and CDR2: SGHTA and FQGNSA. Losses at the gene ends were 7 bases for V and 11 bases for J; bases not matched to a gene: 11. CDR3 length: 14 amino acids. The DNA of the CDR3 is TGTGCCAGCAACCTAGCGGGGGGGCCCGGTGAGCAGTACTTC. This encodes CASNLAGGPGEQYF.

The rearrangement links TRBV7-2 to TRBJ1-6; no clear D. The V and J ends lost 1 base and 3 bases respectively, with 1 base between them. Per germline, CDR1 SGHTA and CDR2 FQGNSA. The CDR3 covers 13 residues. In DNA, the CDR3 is TGTGCCAGCAGCTTAGACTATAATTCACCCCTCCACTTT. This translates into CASSLDYNSPLHF.

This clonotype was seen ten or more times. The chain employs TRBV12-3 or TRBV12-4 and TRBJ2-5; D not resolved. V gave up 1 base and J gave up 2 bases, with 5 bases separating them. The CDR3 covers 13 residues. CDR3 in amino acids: CASSLGKQETQYF. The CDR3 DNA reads TGTGCCAGCAGTTTAGGGAAACAAGAGACCCAGTACTTC.

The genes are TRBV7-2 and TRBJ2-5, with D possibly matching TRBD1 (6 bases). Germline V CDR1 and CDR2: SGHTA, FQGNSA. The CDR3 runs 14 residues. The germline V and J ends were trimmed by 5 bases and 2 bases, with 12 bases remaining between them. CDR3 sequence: CASSAWGQQETQYF. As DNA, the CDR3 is TGTGCCAGCAGCGCGTGGGGACAACAAGAGACCCAGTACTTC. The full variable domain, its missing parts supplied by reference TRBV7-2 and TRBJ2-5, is GAGVSQSPSNKVTEKGKDVELRCDPISGHTALYWYRQSLGQGLEFLIYFQGNSAPDKSGLPSDRFSAERTGGSVSTLTIQRTQQEDSAVYLCASSAWGQQETQYFGPGTRLLVL.

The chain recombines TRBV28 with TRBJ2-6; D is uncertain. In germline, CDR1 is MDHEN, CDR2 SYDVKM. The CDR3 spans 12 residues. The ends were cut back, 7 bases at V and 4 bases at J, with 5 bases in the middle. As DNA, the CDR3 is TGTGCCAGCATGGCCGGGGCCAACGTCCTGACTTTC. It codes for CASMAGANVLTF.

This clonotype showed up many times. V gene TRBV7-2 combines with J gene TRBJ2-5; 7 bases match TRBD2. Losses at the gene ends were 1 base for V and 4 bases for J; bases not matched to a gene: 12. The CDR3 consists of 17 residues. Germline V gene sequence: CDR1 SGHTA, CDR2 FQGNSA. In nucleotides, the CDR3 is TGTGCCAGCAGCTTAGGGACTGGCGGGAGTTTTGCAGAGACCCAGTACTTC. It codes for CASSLGTGGSFAETQYF.

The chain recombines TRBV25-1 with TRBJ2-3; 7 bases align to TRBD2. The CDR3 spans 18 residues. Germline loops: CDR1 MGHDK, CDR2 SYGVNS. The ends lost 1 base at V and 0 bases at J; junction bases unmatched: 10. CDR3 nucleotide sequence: TGTGCCAGCAGTGAATTCACTGCTAGCGGATCTAGCACAGATACGCAGTATTTT. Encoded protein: CASSEFTASGSSTDTQYF.

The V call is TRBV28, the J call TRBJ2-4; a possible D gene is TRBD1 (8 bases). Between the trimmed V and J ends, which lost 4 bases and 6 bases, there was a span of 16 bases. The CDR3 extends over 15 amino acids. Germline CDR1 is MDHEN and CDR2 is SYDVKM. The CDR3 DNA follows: TGTGCCAGCAGTTCTACAGGGGGAGGGAGAAACATTCAGTACTTC. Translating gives CASSSTGGGRNIQYF.

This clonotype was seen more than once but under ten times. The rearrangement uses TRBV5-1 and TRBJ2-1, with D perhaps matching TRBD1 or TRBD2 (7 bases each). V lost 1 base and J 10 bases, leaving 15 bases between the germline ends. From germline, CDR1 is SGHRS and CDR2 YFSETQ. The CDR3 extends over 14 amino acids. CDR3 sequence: CASSLKYRGGEQFF. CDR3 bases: TGCGCCAGCAGCTTGAAATACAGGGGAGGGGAGCAGTTCTTC.

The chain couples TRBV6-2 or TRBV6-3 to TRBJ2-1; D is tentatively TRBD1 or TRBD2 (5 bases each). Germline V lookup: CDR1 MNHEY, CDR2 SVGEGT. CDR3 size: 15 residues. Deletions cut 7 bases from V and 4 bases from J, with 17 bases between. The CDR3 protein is CASTFPGLGYNEQFF. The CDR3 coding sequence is TGTGCCAGCACTTTCCCGGGGCTAGGATACAATGAGCAGTTCTTC.

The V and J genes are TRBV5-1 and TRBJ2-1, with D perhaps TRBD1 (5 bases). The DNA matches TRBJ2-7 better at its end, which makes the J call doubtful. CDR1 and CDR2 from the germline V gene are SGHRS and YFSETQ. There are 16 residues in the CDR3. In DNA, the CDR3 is TGCGCCAGCAGCTTGGAAGGGGTCATCTCCTACAATGAGCAGTACTTC. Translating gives CASSLEGVISYNEQYF.

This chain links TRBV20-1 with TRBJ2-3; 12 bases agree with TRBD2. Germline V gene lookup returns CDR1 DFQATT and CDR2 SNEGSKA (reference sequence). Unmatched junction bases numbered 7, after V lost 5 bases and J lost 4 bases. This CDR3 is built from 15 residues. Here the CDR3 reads CSASPTSGRADTQYF. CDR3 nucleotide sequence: TGCAGTGCTTCCCCGACTAGCGGGAGAGCAGATACGCAGTATTTT.

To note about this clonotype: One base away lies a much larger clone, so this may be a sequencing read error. CDR3 in amino acids: CASSLRGQSKGKQFF. The DNA for the CDR3 is TGCGCCAGCAGCTTGAGGGGACAGAGTAAGGGTAAGCAGTTCTTC. J is TRBJ2-1 and V is TRBV5-1; 7 positions agree with TRBD1. This CDR3 comprises 15 residues. V dropped 1 base and J dropped 11; count of bases not matched to a gene: 12. The germline V gene encodes CDR1 SGHRS and CDR2 YFSETQ. The whole variable domain, remainder taken from reference TRBV5-1 and TRBJ2-1, is KAGVTQTPRYLIKTRGQQVTLSCSPISGHRSVSWYQQTPGQGLQFLFEYFSETQRNKGNFPGRFSGRQFSNSRSEMNVSTLELGDSALYLCASSLRGQSKGKQFFGPGTRLTVL.

The CDR3 nucleotides are TGTGCCAGCAGCCCCGATAGCGGGGGGACCGCCTACGAGCAGTACTTC. Protein: CASSPDSGGTAYEQYF. The chain links TRBV11-2 to TRBJ2-4; 10 nucleotides match TRBD2. The closer fit of TRBJ2-7 to the DNA end suggests the J call may be wrong. The CDR3 length is 16 residues. CDR1 SGHAT and CDR2 FQNNGV come from the germline V gene.

The CDR3 sequence: CASSYSIDRKETQYF. CDR3 bases: TGTGCCAGCAGTTACTCGATTGACAGGAAAGAGACCCAGTACTTC. The chain carries TRBV6-5 and TRBJ2-5; weak D call: TRBD1 (6 bases). The CDR3 is 15 residues long. Germline-derived CDR1 and CDR2 are MNHEY and SVGAGI. V lost 0 bases, J lost 3 bases, and 11 bases lay in between.

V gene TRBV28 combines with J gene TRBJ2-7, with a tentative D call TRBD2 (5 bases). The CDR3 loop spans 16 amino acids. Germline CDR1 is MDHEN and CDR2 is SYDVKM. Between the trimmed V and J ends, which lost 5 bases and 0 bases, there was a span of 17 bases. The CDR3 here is CASSPHRAGGSYEQYF. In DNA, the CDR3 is TGTGCCAGCAGTCCCCATCGGGCTGGAGGCTCCTACGAGCAGTACTTC.

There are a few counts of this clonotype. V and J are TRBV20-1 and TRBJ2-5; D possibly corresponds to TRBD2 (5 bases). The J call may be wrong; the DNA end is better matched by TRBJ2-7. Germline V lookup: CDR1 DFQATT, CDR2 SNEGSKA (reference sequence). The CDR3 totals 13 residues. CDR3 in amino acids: CSARVRLASEQYF. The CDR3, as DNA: TGCAGTGCTAGAGTAAGGCTAGCCAGCGAGCAGTACTTC.

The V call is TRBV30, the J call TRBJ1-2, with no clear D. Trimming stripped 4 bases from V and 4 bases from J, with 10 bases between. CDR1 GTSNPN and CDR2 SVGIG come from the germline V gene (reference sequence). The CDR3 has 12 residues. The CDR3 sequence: CAWMGGSYGYTF. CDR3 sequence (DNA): TGTGCCTGGATGGGCGGAAGCTATGGCTACACCTTC.

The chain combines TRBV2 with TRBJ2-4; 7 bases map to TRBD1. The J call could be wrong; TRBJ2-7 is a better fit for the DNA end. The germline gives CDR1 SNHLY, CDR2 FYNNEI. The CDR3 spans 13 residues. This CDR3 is CASSEDRGNEQYF. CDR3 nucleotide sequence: TGTGCCAGCAGTGAAGACAGGGGCAACGAGCAGTACTTC.

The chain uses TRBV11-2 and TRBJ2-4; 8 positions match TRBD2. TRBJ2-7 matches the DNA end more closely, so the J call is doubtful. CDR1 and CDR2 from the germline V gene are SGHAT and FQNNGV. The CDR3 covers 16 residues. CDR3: CASSFGRGGLDYEQYF. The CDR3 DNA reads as TGTGCCAGCAGCTTCGGGCGAGGGGGACTAGACTACGAGCAGTACTTC.

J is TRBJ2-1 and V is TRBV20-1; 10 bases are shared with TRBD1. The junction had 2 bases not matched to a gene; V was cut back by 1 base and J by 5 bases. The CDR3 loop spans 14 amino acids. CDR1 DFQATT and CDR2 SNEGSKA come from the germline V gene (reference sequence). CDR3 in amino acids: CSARGGTGDNEQFF. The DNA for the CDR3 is TGCAGTGCTAGAGGTGGGACAGGGGACAATGAGCAGTTCTTC.

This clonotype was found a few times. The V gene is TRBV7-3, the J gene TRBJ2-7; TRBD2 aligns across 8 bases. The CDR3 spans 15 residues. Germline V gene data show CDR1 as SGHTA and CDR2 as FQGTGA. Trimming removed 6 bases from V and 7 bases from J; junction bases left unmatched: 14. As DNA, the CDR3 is TGTGCCAGCAGTAAAAGCAGCGGGGGATACAATGAGCAGTACTTC. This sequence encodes CASSKSSGGYNEQYF.